This T cell receptor beta chain is drawn from a study of blood T cell repertoires in COVID-19. For the study at large: PBMCs, B-cell-depleted T cells, or T cells were the source of the cDNA or gDNA that made up the material.

The protocol was immunoSEQ multiplex PCR, while the TCRdb copy is restricted to in-frame clones and leaves out a portion. The sample lists fewer than 700,000 clones, 85% to 90% occurring once. V was trimmed by 1 base and J by 1 base, leaving 9 bases between them. The CDR3 has 15 amino acids. From germline, CDR1 is MGHRA and CDR2 YSYEKL. The chain is built from TRBV4-1 and TRBJ2-3, with D tentatively TRBD1 (6 bases). The sequenced sample consisted of peripheral blood. This clonotype originated in a woman aged 50 to 65 with COVID-19, enrolled during active disease. The CDR3 nucleotides read TGCGCCAGCAGCCAAGTAGGGGGACGCACAGATACGCAGTATTTT. Its translation: CASSQVGGRTDTQYF.